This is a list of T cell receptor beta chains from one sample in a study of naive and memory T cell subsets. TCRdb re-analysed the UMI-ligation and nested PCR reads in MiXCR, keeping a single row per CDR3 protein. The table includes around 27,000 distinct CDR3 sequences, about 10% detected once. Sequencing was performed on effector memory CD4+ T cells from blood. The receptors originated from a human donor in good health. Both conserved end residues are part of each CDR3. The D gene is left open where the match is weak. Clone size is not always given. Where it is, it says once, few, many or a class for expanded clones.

DNA: TGCAGTGCTAGTGGCGGGCAGGGAGCAAATTCACCCCTCCACTTT
CDR3: CSASGGQGANSPLHF
size: .
V: TRBV20-1
D: .
J: TRBJ1-6

DNA: TGTGCCAGCAGCCAGCGGGGTGCGAGGCGCACAGATACGCAGTATTTT
CDR3: CASSQRGARRTDTQYF
size: many
V: TRBV7-2
D: TRBD2
J: TRBJ2-3

DNA: TGCAGTGCCCAGTCGGACGGATACGAGCAGTACTTC
CDR3: CSAQSDGYEQYF
size: few
V: TRBV20-1
D: .
J: TRBJ2-7

DNA: TGTGCCAGCAGCAACACGGGACTACCACTTAATGAGCAGTTCTTC
CDR3: CASSNTGLPLNEQFF
size: .
V: TRBV7-6
D: TRBD2
J: TRBJ2-1

DNA: TGTGCCAGCAGTGATTGGGGGAGTGGGGTGAATGAGCAGTTCTTC
CDR3: CASSDWGSGVNEQFF
size: .
V: TRBV2
D: .
J: TRBJ2-1

DNA: TGTGCCAGCAGTTCTACTTCAGGGGGCGCGGATCAAACTAACTATGGCTACACCTTC
CDR3: CASSSTSGGADQTNYGYTF
size: few
V: TRBV5-6
D: TRBD1
J: TRBJ1-2

DNA: TGTGCCAGCAGCCGCGCGACCGGCACCCACGAGCAGTACTTC
CDR3: CASSRATGTHEQYF
size: medium-sized
V: TRBV5-4
D: .
J: TRBJ2-7

DNA: TGTGCCAGCAGCCTTTCCTCAGTCTTAGATGGTGAAGCTTTCTTT
CDR3: CASSLSSVLDGEAFF
size: .
V: TRBV3-1
D: .
J: TRBJ1-1

DNA: TGTGCCAGCACCACCTCTGGAAACACCATATATTTT
CDR3: CASTTSGNTIYF
size: many
V: TRBV6-6
D: .
J: TRBJ1-3

DNA: TGTGCCAGCAGCTTATGGACCCGAGGGACCGGGGAGCTGTTTTTT
CDR3: CASSLWTRGTGELFF
size: .
V: TRBV11-2
D: .
J: TRBJ2-2

DNA: TGTGCCAGCAGCCAAAAGGGACTAGAAGTCTACGAGCAGTACTTC
CDR3: CASSQKGLEVYEQYF
size: medium-sized
V: TRBV3-1
D: TRBD2
J: TRBJ2-7

DNA: TGTGCCAGCAGCTTATCACTGCCTTCCACGATAGCGGGGGCCTACAATGAGCAGTTCTTC
CDR3: CASSLSLPSTIAGAYNEQFF
size: medium-sized
V: TRBV7-9
D: TRBD2
J: TRBJ2-1

DNA: TGCAGCGCACGCCGTACAGGGTCTCACGAGCAGTACTTC
CDR3: CSARRTGSHEQYF
size: many
V: TRBV29-1
D: .
J: TRBJ2-7

DNA: TGTGCCAGTAGTTGGAGGAGGGGGATCGAGCAGTTCTTC
CDR3: CASSWRRGIEQFF
size: .
V: TRBV6-1
D: .
J: TRBJ2-1